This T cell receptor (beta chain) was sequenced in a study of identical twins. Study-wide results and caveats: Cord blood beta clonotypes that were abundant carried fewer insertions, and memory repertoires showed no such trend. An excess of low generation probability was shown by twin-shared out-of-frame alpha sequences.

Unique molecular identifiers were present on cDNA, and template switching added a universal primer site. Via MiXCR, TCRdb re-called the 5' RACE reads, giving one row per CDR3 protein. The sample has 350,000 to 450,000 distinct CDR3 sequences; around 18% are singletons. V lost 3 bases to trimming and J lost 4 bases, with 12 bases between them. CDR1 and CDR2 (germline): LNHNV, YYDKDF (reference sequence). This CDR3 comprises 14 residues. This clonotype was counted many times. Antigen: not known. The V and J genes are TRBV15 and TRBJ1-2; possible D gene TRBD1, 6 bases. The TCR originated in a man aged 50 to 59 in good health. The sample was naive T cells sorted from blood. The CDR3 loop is CATSSRRGAYGYTF. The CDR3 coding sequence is TGTGCCACCAGCAGTCGGAGGGGGGCCTATGGCTACACCTTC.